This passage covers 7 T cell receptor beta chains from one sample sequenced in a study of shared clonotypes between healthy human individuals. Naive CD8 cells lacked CD45RO and underwent positive selection for CCR7, leaving out terminally differentiated effector memory CD45RA+ cells. This table comes from immunoSEQ multiplex PCR, and its TCRdb copy is limited to in-frame clones, with some not included. The repertoire has a few million clones, 93% of them found once; the top ten carry 1.5% to 2%. The sequencing input was naive CD8+ T cells from PBMCs. The receptor source for this set is a man aged 18 to 29 in good health. Some clones in this sample may be carry-over from other donors' samples.

The V and J genes are TRBV27 and TRBJ2-3, with D perhaps TRBD2 (5 bases). Trimming removed 6 bases from V and 0 bases from J, with 13 bases in between. The CDR3 consists of 15 residues. Germline CDR1 is MNHEY and CDR2 is SMNVEV (reference sequence). The CDR3 sequence: CASSPWSGSTDTQYF. The CDR3 bases are TGTGCCAGCAGCCCCTGGTCGGGAAGCACAGATACGCAGTATTTT.

The chain recombines TRBV7-3 with TRBJ2-5; TRBD2 matches 11 bases. The ends lost 3 bases at V and 6 bases at J; junction bases unmatched: 6. Looked up from germline, CDR1 is SGHTA and CDR2 is FQGTGA. This CDR3 is 15 amino acids long. The CDR3 DNA sequence: TGTGCCAGCAGCTTGCTAGCGGGAGGTGGAAAGACCCAGTACTTC. Its protein product is CASSLLAGGGKTQYF.

The chain couples TRBV27 to TRBJ2-3; 9 positions match TRBD2. V shed 8 bases, J shed 8 bases, and the junction held 11 bases outside the gene matches. From germline, CDR1 is MNHEY and CDR2 SMNVEV (reference sequence). CDR3 length equals 14 residues. CDR3 bases: TGTGCCAGCTCATTTGTAGCGGGGGAACTTACGCAGTATTTT. It is translated as CASSFVAGELTQYF.

The J gene is TRBJ2-3, the V gene TRBV4-3, with TRBD2 matching over 14 bases. Germline loops: CDR1 LGHNA, CDR2 YSLEER. CDR3 length: 15 residues. J lost 7 bases, V lost 4 bases, and 4 bases had no gene match. The CDR3 sequence is CASSPTSGRANTQYF. The CDR3 DNA is TGCGCCAGCAGCCCGACTAGCGGGAGGGCCAATACGCAGTATTTT.

Notes on this clone: This same CDR3 is encoded by further DNA sequences in the sample. The gene calls are TRBV6-5 and TRBJ2-7; D uncertain. The CDR3 covers 11 residues. Trimming cost V 3 bases and J 6 bases, with 6 bases left between them. Germline values: CDR1 MNHEY, CDR2 SVGAGI. The CDR3 loop reads CASSYAGEQYF. DNA of the CDR3: TGTGCCAGCAGTTATGCAGGCGAGCAGTACTTC.

About this clone: Different DNA sequences within this sample yield the same CDR3. The chain carries TRBV9 and TRBJ1-3; D unclear. This CDR3 has 15 amino acids. Germline loops: CDR1 SGDLS, CDR2 YYNGEE. V was cut by 0 bases and J by 0 bases, with 7 bases left in between. The DNA of the CDR3 is TGTGCCAGCAGCGTAGGAACGGTCTCTGGAAACACCATATATTTT. This sequence encodes CASSVGTVSGNTIYF.

This clone has a single count. The rearrangement links TRBV15 to TRBJ2-3; TRBD2 matches 8 bases. The CDR3 has 15 residues. V dropped 4 bases and J dropped 2; count of bases not matched to a gene: 5. In germline, CDR1 is LNHNV, CDR2 YYDKDF (reference sequence). This chain's CDR3 is CATSITSGITDTQYF. The CDR3, as DNA: TGTGCCACCAGCATTACTAGCGGAATCACAGATACGCAGTATTTT.